One T cell receptor beta chain is described in this entry. Its specificity is unknown. The data stem from a study of T cells expressing NK-cell markers. Study in general: Seven donors tested HCMV-seropositive and one tested seronegative among the eight sequenced.

TCRdb derives one entry per CDR3 protein from the 5' RACE reads, leaving out DNA. The sample table includes about 21,000 distinct CDR3 sequences. General study points: The same clonotypes also predominated in the CD3+CD56-NKG2C+ fraction of several donors. Of CD8+ T cells, 1.0-7.0% belonged to dominant NKG2C+ clonotypes in five to seven donors.

CDR3 size: 15 residues. Germline values: CDR1 DFQATT, CDR2 SNEGSKA (reference sequence). The chain employs TRBV20-1 and TRBJ2-3; checking the TCRdb D call of TRBD1 is not possible without DNA. The sequenced sample was blood T cells: a sorted CD56 or NKG2C T cell subset, CD4+ or CD8+ T cells, or bulk PBMC T cells (not recorded which). The clonotype originates from a man aged 18-69 years in good health. CDR3 in amino acids: CSARDYQGMGDTQYF.